The present T cell receptor beta chain was sequenced within a study of blood T cells in healthy people across ages. Samples each yielded at least 6 micrograms of total RNA. This CDR3 has 16 residues. CDR1 is KGHDR, CDR2 SFDVKD, per germline. V gave up 0 bases and J gave up 5 bases, with 13 bases separating them. PCR was performed a second time for about 7 to 11 cycles using a sample-barcoded 5' primer and a J-beta primer mix. TCRdb re-derived calls from the 5' RACE reads in MiXCR, one entry per CDR3 protein. The sample carries approximately 350,000 distinct CDR3 sequences, roughly half recorded once. The sequencing input was blood. J is TRBJ2-1 and V is TRBV24-1, with a possible D match to TRBD2 (6 bases). This receptor was obtained from a man aged 60-69 years in good health. The CDR3 DNA is TGTGCCACCAGTGATTTGGGCAGCGGACTAAACAATGAGCAGTTCTTC. It codes for CATSDLGSGLNNEQFF.